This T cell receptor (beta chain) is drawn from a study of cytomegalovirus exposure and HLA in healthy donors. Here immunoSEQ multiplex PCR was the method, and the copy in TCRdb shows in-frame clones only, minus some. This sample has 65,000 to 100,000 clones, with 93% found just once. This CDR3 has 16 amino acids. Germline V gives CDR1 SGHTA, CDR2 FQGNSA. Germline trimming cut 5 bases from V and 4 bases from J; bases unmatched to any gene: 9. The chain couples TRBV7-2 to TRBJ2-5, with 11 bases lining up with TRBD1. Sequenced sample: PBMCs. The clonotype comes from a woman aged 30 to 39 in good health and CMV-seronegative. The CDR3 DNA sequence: TGTGCCAGCAGCCAACGGACAGGGGGCTTGGGAGAGACCCAGTACTTC. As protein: CASSQRTGGLGETQYF.